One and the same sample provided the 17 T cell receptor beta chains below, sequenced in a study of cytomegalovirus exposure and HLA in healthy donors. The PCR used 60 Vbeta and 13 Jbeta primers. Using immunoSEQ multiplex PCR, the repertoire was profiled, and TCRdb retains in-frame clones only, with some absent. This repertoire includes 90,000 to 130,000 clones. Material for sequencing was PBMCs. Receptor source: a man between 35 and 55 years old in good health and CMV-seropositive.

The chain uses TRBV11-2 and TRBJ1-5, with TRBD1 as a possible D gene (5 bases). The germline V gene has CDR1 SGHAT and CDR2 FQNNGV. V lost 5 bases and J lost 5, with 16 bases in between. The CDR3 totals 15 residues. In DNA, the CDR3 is TGTGCCAGCAGCCAAGACAGTAGGAGGGATCAGCCCCAGCATTTT. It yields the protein CASSQDSRRDQPQHF.

The chain's CDR3 is CASSPLPGGDTQYF. The CDR3 DNA is TGTGCCAGCAGCCCCCTACCGGGGGGAGATACGCAGTATTTT. This chain connects TRBV7-3 to TRBJ2-3; 7 nucleotides align to TRBD2. V gave up 5 bases and J gave up 5 bases; unmatched junction bases: 7. Germline-derived CDR1 and CDR2 are SGHTA and FQGTGA. The CDR3 is made up of 14 amino acids.

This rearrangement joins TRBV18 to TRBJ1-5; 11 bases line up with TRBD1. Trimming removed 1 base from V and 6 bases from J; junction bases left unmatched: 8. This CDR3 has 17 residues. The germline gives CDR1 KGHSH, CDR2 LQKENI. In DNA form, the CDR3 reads TGTGCCAGCTCACCACGCCGGACAGGGGGCGACAGTCAGCCCCAGCATTTT. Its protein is CASSPRRTGGDSQPQHF.

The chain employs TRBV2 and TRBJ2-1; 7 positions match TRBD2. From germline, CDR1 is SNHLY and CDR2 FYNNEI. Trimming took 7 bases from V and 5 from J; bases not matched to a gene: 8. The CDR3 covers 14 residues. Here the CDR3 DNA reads TGTGCCAGCACTCGTTCTAGCGGAGACAATGAGCAGTTCTTC. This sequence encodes CASTRSSGDNEQFF.

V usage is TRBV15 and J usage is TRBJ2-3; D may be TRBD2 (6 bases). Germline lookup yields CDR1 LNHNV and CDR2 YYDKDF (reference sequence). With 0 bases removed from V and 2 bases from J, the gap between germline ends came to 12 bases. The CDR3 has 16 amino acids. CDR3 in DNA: TGTGCCACCAGCAGAGATGGAGGGGCGGTCACAGATACGCAGTATTTT. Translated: CATSRDGGAVTDTQYF.

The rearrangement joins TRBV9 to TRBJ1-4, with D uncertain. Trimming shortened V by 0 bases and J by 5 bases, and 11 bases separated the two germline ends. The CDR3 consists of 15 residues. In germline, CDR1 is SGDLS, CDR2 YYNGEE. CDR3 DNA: TGTGCCAGCAGCGTAGATGCAGGACTAAATGAAAAACTGTTTTTT. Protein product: CASSVDAGLNEKLFF. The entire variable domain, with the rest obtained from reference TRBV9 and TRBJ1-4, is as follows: DSGVTQTPKHLITATGQRVTLRCSPRSGDLSVYWYQQSLDQGLQFLIQYYNGEERAKGNILERFSAQQFPDLHSELNLSSLELGDSALYFCASSVDAGLNEKLFFGSGTQLSVL.

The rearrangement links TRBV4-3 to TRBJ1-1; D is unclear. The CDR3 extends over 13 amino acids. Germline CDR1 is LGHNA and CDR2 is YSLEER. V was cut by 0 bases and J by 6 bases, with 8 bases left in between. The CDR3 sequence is CASSQEVTAEAFF. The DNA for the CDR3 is TGCGCCAGCAGCCAAGAAGTTACGGCTGAAGCTTTCTTT.

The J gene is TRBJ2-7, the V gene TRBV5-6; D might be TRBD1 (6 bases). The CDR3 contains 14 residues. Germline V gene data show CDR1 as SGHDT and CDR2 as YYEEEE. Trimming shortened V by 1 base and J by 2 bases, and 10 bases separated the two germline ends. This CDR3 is CASSLSSGAYEQYF. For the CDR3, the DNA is TGTGCCAGCAGCTTGTCTTCAGGGGCCTACGAGCAGTACTTC.

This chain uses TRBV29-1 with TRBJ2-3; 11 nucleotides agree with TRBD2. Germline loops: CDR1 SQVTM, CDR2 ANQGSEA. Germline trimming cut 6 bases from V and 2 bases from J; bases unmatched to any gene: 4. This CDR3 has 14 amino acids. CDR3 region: CSVLAGGLTDTQYF. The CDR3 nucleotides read TGCAGCGTCCTAGCGGGAGGCCTCACAGATACGCAGTATTTT.

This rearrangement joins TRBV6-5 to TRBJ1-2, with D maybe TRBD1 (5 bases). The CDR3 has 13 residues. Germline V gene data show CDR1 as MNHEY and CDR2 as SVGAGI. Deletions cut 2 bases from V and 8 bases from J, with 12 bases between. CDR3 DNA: TGTGCCAGCAGTTACCTCCCCAAGGGGGGCTACACCTTC. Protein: CASSYLPKGGYTF.

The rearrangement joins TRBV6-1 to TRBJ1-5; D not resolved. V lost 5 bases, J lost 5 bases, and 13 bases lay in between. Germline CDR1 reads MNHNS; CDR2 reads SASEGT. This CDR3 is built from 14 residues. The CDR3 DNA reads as TGTGCCAGCAGTTTCCGGGAGCGCTATCAGCCCCAGCATTTT. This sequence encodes CASSFRERYQPQHF.

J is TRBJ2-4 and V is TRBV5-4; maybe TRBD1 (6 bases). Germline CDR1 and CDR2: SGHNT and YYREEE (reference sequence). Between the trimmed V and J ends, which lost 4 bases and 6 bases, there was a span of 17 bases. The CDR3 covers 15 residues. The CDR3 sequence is CASSKQGGIGNIQYF. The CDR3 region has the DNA TGTGCCAGCAGCAAACAGGGTGGTATAGGAAACATTCAGTACTTC.

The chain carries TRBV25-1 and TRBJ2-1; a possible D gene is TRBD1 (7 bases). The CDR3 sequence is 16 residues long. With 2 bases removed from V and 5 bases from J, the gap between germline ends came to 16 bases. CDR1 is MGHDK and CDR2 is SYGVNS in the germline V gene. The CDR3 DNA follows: TGTGCCAGCAGTGAAGGGCGGAGGGGGCAGGACAATGAGCAGTTCTTC. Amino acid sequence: CASSEGRRGQDNEQFF.

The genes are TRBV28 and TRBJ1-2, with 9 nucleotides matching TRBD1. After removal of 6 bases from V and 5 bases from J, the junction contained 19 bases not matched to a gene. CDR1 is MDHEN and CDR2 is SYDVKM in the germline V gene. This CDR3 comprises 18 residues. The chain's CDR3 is CASSSGGGTGLGLYGYTF. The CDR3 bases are TGTGCCAGCAGCTCCGGGGGCGGGACAGGGTTGGGCCTATATGGCTACACCTTC.

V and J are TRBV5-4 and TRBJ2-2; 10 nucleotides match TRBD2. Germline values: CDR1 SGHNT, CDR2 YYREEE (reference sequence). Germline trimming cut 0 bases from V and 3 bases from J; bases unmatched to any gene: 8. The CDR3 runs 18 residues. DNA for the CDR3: TGTGCCAGCAGCTTGGGGGGGCTAGCGGGAGTCTACACCGGGGAGCTGTTTTTT. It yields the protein CASSLGGLAGVYTGELFF.

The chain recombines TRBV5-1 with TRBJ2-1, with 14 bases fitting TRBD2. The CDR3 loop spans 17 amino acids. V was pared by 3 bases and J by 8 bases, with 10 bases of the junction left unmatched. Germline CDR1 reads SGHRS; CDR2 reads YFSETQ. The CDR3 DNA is TGCGCCAGCAGCTCGGGACTAGCGGGAGAAGCTAACCATGAGCAGTTCTTC. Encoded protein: CASSSGLAGEANHEQFF.

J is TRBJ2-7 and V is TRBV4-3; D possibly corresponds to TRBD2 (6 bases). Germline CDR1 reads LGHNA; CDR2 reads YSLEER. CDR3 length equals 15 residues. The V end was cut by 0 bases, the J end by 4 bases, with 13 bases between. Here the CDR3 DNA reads TGCGCCAGCAGCCAAGATTACGGGAGATTATACGAGCAGTACTTC. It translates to CASSQDYGRLYEQYF.